This T cell receptor beta chain was sequenced in a study of cytomegalovirus exposure and HLA in healthy donors. Whole-study context: Among over 300 genotyped donors, around 82% fell in the Caucasian-associated ancestry cluster.

The PCR made use of 60 Vbeta and 13 Jbeta primers. Repertoires were generated with immunoSEQ multiplex PCR, while TCRdb's copy carries only in-frame clones and drops some. The sample lists roughly 120,000 clones, 73% occurring once. This CDR3 is built from 15 residues. The V gene lost 4 bases and the J gene lost 10 bases, with 22 bases spanning the gap. CDR1 SEHNR and CDR2 FQNEAQ come from the germline V gene (reference sequence). Notes on the study in general: A later analysis linked a missense variant in DCLRE1C to the trimming of TCR beta V and J genes. Testing in vitro showed a few CMV-associated chains specific for CMV antigens. The study listed 164 cytomegalovirus-associated TCR beta chains.

As for this clone: Its antigen is still unknown.

V is TRBV7-9 and J is TRBJ1-1; D possibly corresponds to TRBD1 (5 bases). This clonotype was sampled from a woman aged 40 to 55 in good health and CMV-seropositive. The sequencing input was PBMCs. This CDR3 reads CASSSDPGLGGLAFF. The CDR3 DNA is TGTGCCAGCAGCTCAGACCCGGGACTCGGCGGCTTAGCTTTCTTT.